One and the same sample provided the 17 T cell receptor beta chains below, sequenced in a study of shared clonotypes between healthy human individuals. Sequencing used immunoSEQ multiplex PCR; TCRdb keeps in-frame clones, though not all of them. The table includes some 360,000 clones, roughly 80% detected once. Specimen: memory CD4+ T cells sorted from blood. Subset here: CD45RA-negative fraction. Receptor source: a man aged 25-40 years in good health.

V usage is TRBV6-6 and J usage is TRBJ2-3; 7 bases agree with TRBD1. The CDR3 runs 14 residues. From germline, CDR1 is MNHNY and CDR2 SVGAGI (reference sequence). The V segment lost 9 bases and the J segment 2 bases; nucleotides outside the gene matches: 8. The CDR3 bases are TGTGCCAGTCTAGAGGGGGCGTCCACAGATACGCAGTATTTT. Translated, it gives CASLEGASTDTQYF.

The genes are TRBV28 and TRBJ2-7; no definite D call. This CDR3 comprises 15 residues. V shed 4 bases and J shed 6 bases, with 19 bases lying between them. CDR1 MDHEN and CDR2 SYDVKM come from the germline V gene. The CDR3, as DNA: TGTGCCAGCAGTTCCCGCTCGACACGGCCCGGCGAGCAGTACTTC. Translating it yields CASSSRSTRPGEQYF.

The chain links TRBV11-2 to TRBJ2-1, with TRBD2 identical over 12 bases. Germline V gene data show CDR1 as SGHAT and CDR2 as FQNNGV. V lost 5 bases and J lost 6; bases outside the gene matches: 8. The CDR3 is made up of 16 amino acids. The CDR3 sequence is CASSPPGLAGFNEQFF. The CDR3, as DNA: TGTGCCAGCAGCCCACCGGGACTAGCGGGTTTCAATGAGCAGTTCTTC.

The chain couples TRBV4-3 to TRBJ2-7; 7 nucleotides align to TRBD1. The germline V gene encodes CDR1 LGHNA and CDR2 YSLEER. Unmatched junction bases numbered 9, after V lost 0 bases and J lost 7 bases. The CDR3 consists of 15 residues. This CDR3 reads CASSQDTTGAREQYF. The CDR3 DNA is TGCGCCAGCAGCCAAGATACAACAGGGGCGAGAGAGCAGTACTTC.

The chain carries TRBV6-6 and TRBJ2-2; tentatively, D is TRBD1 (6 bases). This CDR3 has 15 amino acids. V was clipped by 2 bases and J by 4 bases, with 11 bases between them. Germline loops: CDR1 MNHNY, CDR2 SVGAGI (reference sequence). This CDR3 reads CASSYPTGSTGELFF. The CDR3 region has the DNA TGTGCCAGCAGTTACCCCACAGGGAGCACCGGGGAGCTGTTTTTT.

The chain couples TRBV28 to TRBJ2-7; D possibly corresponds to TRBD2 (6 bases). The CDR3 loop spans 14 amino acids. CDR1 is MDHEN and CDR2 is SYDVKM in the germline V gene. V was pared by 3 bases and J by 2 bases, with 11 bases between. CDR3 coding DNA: TGTGCCAGCAGTTTGTTAGCGGCGACCTACGAGCAGTACTTC. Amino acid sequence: CASSLLAATYEQYF. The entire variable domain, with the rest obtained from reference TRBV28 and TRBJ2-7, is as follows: DVKVTQSSRYLVKRTGEKVFLECVQDMDHENMFWYRQDPGLGLRLIYFSYDVKMKEKGDIPEGYSVSREKKERFSLILESASTNQTSMYLCASSLLAATYEQYFGPGTRLTVT.

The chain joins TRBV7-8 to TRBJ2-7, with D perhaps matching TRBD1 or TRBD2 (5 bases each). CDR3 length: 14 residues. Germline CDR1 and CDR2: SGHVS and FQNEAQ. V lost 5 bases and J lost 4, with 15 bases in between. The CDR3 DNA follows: TGTGCCAGCAGCGGAACCCCGGGACCTTACGAGCAGTACTTC. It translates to CASSGTPGPYEQYF.

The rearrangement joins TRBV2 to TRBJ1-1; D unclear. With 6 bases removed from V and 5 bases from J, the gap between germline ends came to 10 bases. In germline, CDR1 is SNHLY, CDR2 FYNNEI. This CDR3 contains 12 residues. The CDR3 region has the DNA TGTGCCAGCAGGGCGAGGAGTACTGAAGCTTTCTTT. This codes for CASRARSTEAFF.

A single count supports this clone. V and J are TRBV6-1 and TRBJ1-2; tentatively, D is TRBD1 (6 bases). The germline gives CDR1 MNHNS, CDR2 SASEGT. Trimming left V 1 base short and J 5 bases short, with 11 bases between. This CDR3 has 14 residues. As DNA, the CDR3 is TGTGCCAGCAGTGAAGTGGGGGGCGCTTATGGCTACACCTTC. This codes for CASSEVGGAYGYTF.

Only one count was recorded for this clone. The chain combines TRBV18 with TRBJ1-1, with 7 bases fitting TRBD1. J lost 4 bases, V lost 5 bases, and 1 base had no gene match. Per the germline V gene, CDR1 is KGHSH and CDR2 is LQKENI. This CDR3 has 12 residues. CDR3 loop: CASSDRATEAFF. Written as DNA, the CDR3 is TGTGCCAGCTCAGACAGGGCCACTGAAGCTTTCTTT. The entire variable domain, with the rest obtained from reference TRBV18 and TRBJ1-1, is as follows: NAGVMQNPRHLVRRRGQEARLRCSPMKGHSHVYWYRQLPEEGLKFMVYLQKENIIDESGMPKERFSAEFPKEGPSILRIQQVVRGDSAAYFCASSDRATEAFFGQGTRLTVV.

The DNA of the CDR3 is TGTGCCAGCAGCTTGGCCCGCGGGAGCACCGGGGAGCTGTTTTTT. It is translated as CASSLARGSTGELFF. The genes are TRBV5-4 and TRBJ2-2, with TRBD2 matching 7 bases. The CDR3 has 15 amino acids. Germline loops: CDR1 SGHNT, CDR2 YYREEE (reference sequence). The ends lost 0 bases at V and 4 bases at J; junction bases unmatched: 3.

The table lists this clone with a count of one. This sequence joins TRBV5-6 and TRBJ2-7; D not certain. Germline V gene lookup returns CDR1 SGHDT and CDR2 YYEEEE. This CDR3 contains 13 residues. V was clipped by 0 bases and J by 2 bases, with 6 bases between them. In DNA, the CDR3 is TGTGCCAGCAGCTTGGCCGGCCCCTACGAGCAGTACTTC. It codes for CASSLAGPYEQYF.

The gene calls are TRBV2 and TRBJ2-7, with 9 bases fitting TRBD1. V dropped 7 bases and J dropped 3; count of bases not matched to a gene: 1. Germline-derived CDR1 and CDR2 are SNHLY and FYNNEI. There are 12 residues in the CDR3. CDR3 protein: CASKTGGYEQYF. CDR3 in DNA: TGTGCCAGCAAGACAGGGGGCTACGAGCAGTACTTC.

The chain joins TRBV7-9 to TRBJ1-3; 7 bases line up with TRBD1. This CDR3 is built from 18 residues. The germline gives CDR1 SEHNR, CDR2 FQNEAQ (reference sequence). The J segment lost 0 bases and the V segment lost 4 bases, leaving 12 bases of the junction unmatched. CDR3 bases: TGTGCCAGCAGCTCTCACAGGGGCGCCGGCCTCTCTGGAAACACCATATATTTT. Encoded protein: CASSSHRGAGLSGNTIYF.

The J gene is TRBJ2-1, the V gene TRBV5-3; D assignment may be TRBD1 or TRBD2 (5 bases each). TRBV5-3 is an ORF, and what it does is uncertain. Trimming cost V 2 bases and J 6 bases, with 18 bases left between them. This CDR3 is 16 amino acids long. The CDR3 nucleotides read TGTGCCAGAAGCTTCGGACACTGCCCAGGGAGCAATGAGCAGTTCTTC. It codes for CARSFGHCPGSNEQFF.

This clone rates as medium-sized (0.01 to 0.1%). CDR3 DNA: TGCGCCAGCAGCCCCCAGGAGGCCGGTCTAGGGGAGCTGTTTTTT. Its protein product is CASSPQEAGLGELFF. V is TRBV5-1 and J is TRBJ2-2, with D possibly being TRBD2 (5 bases). From germline, CDR1 is SGHRS and CDR2 YFSETQ. The CDR3 is 15 amino acids. V was cut by 4 bases and J by 8 bases, with 18 bases left in between.

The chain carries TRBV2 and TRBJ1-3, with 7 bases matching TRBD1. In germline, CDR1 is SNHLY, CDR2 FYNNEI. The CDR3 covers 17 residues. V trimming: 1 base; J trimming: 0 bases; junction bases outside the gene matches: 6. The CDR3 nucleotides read TGTGCCAGCAGTGAAGAGGGGACAGCGTTCTCTGGAAACACCATATATTTT. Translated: CASSEEGTAFSGNTIYF. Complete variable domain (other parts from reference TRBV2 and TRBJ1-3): EPEVTQTPSHQVTQMGQEVILRCVPISNHLYFYWYRQILGQKVEFLVSFYNNEISEKSEIFDDQFSVERPDGSNFTLKIRSTKLEDSAMYFCASSEEGTAFSGNTIYFGEGSWLTVV.